The 22 T cell receptor beta chains below all came from one sample that was sequenced in a study of control samples from healthy donors and cancer patients. Assay used: immunoSEQ multiplex PCR; TCRdb lists only in-frame clones, some missing. The sample holds 85,000 to 90,000 clones; about 89% are singletons and the top ten take about 21%. The specimen sequenced was blood. The receptors here all came from a man younger than 40 in good health.

The chain links TRBV10-2 to TRBJ1-2; no firm D call. Germline V gene data show CDR1 as WSHSY and CDR2 as SAAADI. The V and J ends lost 2 bases and 5 bases respectively, with 3 bases between them. This CDR3 comprises 11 residues. The CDR3: CASSEEYGYTF. CDR3 in DNA: TGCGCCAGCAGTGAGGAGTATGGCTACACCTTC.

This clone was found a few times. This chain links TRBV29-1 with TRBJ2-1; D remains unclear. CDR3 length equals 11 residues. Trimming cost V 8 bases and J 8 bases, with 13 bases left between them. Germline V CDR1 and CDR2: SQVTM, ANQGSEA. The chain's CDR3 is CSSFHLYEQFF. The DNA for the CDR3 is TGCAGCTCTTTTCACTTATATGAGCAGTTCTTC.

The J gene is TRBJ2-3, the V gene TRBV3-1 (or the pseudogene TRBV3-2), with 9 nucleotides matching TRBD2. CDR1 is LGHDT, CDR2 YNNKEL, per germline (reference sequence). With V trimmed by 5 bases and J by 2 bases, 2 bases remained unmatched. The CDR3 contains 14 residues. The CDR3: CASSIAGVTDTQYF. CDR3 bases: TGTGCCAGCAGCATAGCGGGGGTCACAGATACGCAGTATTTT.

The rearrangement links TRBV11-2 to TRBJ2-1; maybe TRBD2 (6 bases). V dropped 0 bases and J dropped 9 bases, with 15 bases sitting between them. The V gene's germline CDR1 is SGHAT and CDR2 FQNNGV. The CDR3 loop spans 15 amino acids. The CDR3 spells CASSLDSTGLLEQFF. For the CDR3, the DNA is TGTGCCAGCAGCTTAGATTCGACGGGACTCCTTGAGCAGTTCTTC.

This chain joins TRBV18 and TRBJ2-3, with D hard to call. Germline V gene sequence: CDR1 KGHSH, CDR2 LQKENI. V was shortened by 4 bases and J by 0 bases, with 8 bases between the two germline ends. This CDR3 has 14 amino acids. The CDR3 is CASSLQASTDTQYF. CDR3 DNA: TGTGCCAGCTCACTTCAGGCTAGCACAGATACGCAGTATTTT.

The chain has TRBV27 and TRBJ2-1, with D perhaps TRBD1 (6 bases). The germline V and J ends were trimmed by 4 bases and 6 bases, with 16 bases remaining between them. The CDR3 is made up of 15 amino acids. CDR1 MNHEY and CDR2 SMNVEV come from the germline V gene (reference sequence). CDR3 sequence reads: CASSSGAGEVNEQFF. The CDR3 DNA reads TGTGCCAGCAGTTCAGGGGCAGGGGAAGTCAATGAGCAGTTCTTC.

V and J are TRBV9 and TRBJ2-7; either TRBD1 or TRBD2 may supply D (5 bases each). The CDR3 runs to 15 residues. Trimming shortened V by 3 bases and J by 2 bases, and 15 bases separated the two germline ends. CDR1 and CDR2 (germline): SGDLS, YYNGEE. Here the CDR3 DNA reads TGTGCCAGCAGCGCCTATGGGACGGACACCTACGAGCAGTACTTC. Translation gives CASSAYGTDTYEQYF.

The rearrangement joins TRBV4-1 to TRBJ1-2; D may be TRBD1 (6 bases). The ends were cut back, 3 bases at V and 7 bases at J, with 15 bases in the middle. Germline V lookup: CDR1 MGHRA, CDR2 YSYEKL. The CDR3 spans 14 residues. The CDR3 spells CASSQDQGLGGYTF. In DNA form, the CDR3 reads TGCGCCAGCAGCCAGGATCAGGGGTTAGGTGGCTACACCTTC.

A single count supports this clone. V gene TRBV12-5 combines with J gene TRBJ2-5, with D uncertain. Trimming stripped 0 bases from V and 2 bases from J, with 7 bases between. The V gene's germline CDR1 is LGHNT and CDR2 FRNRAP. The CDR3 has 14 residues. CDR3 sequence reads: CASGLVTVQETQYF. CDR3 in DNA: TGTGCTAGTGGTTTGGTAACGGTACAAGAGACCCAGTACTTC.

The gene calls are TRBV19 and TRBJ1-6, with 7 nucleotides matching TRBD1. The length of the CDR3 is 14 residues. V shed 5 bases and J 7 bases; nucleotides not matched to a gene: 5. Germline CDR1 and CDR2: LNHDA and SQIVND (reference sequence). The CDR3: CASSPDRANSPLHF. The CDR3 nucleotides are TGTGCCAGTAGTCCCGACAGGGCAAATTCACCCCTCCACTTT.

The rearrangement links TRBV7-2 to TRBJ2-1; the match to TRBD2 covers 8 bases. Germline V CDR1 and CDR2: SGHTA, FQGNSA. The CDR3 length is 14 residues. Losses at the gene ends were 5 bases for V and 1 base for J; bases not matched to a gene: 1. Here the CDR3 DNA reads TGTGCCAGCAGCCCGGGGGGGTCCTACAATGAGCAGTTCTTC. Its protein product is CASSPGGSYNEQFF.

CDR3 nucleotide sequence: TGTGCCAGCAGTTTCAGGGGCCGAGGAAGCTCCTATAATTCACCCCTCCACTTT. Amino acids: CASSFRGRGSSYNSPLHF. The chain employs TRBV28 and TRBJ1-6, with a tentative D call TRBD1 (6 bases). The CDR3 runs 18 residues. The V gene lost 3 bases and the J gene lost 0 bases, with 15 bases spanning the gap. From germline, CDR1 is MDHEN and CDR2 SYDVKM.

The gene calls are TRBV7-9 and TRBJ2-1; 7 bases match TRBD2. CDR3 length equals 17 residues. Trimming removed 5 bases from V and 6 bases from J; junction bases left unmatched: 16. Germline V CDR1 and CDR2: SEHNR, FQNEAQ (reference sequence). The CDR3 bases are TGTGCCAGCAGCCCTGCGGGACTACCTCGGGGTGGCAATGAGCAGTTCTTC. It codes for CASSPAGLPRGGNEQFF. Looking up the rest from reference TRBV7-9 and TRBJ2-1 gives the full variable domain: DTGVSQNPRHKITKRGQNVTFRCDPISEHNRLYWYRQTLGQGPEFLTYFQNEAQLEKSRLLSDRFSAERPKGSFSTLEIQRTEQGDSAMYLCASSPAGLPRGGNEQFFGPGTRLTVL.

This chain links TRBV5-5 with TRBJ1-1; D perhaps matches TRBD1 (6 bases). The CDR3 extends over 17 amino acids. The germline CDR1 and CDR2 sequences are SGHKS and YYEKEE (reference sequence). The V and J ends lost 2 bases and 1 base respectively, with 18 bases between them. Here the CDR3 reads CASSLSPPGVRNTEAFF. The CDR3 coding sequence is TGTGCCAGCAGCTTAAGCCCCCCAGGGGTTCGGAACACTGAAGCTTTCTTT.

The sample holds a few counts of this clone. The chain joins TRBV6-5 to TRBJ1-1; D may be TRBD1 (5 bases). The V end lost 8 bases, the J end lost 0 bases, and 10 bases lay between the germline ends. Germline-derived CDR1 and CDR2 are MNHEY and SVGAGI. The CDR3 spans 13 residues. This CDR3 reads CASYAGVNTEAFF. The CDR3 DNA reads as TGTGCCAGCTACGCGGGGGTGAACACTGAAGCTTTCTTT.

J is TRBJ2-1 and V is TRBV6-5; the match to TRBD1 covers 8 bases. The CDR3 extends over 13 amino acids. Germline trimming cut 6 bases from V and 7 bases from J; bases unmatched to any gene: 5. Germline V gene data show CDR1 as MNHEY and CDR2 as SVGAGI. CDR3 region: CASSQGAVNEQFF. CDR3 bases: TGTGCCAGCAGCCAGGGGGCGGTGAATGAGCAGTTCTTC.

The chain carries TRBV18 and TRBJ1-6; no clear D. Trimming removed 6 bases from V and 0 bases from J, with 9 bases in between. The CDR3 is 15 amino acids. Germline CDR1 reads KGHSH; CDR2 reads LQKENI. The CDR3 reads CASSREGSYNSPLHF. DNA of the CDR3: TGTGCCAGCTCCCGGGAGGGCTCCTATAATTCACCCCTCCACTTT.

The genes are TRBV18 and TRBJ1-1; weak D call: TRBD1 (5 bases). This CDR3 has 15 residues. Trimming left V 4 bases short and J 3 bases short, with 15 bases between. Germline loops: CDR1 KGHSH, CDR2 LQKENI. CDR3 DNA: TGTGCCAGCTCACGAGACAGCTTAAGGGACACTGAAGCTTTCTTT. Its translation is CASSRDSLRDTEAFF.

This chain links TRBV27 with TRBJ2-7; D is perhaps TRBD1 or TRBD2 (7 bases each). The V end lost 2 bases, the J end lost 7 bases, and 18 bases lay between the germline ends. CDR1 is MNHEY, CDR2 SMNVEV, per germline (reference sequence). The CDR3 is 15 amino acids. The CDR3 region is CASSLGGRGEGEQYF. The CDR3 DNA reads as TGTGCCAGCAGTTTAGGTGGCAGGGGGGAGGGTGAGCAGTACTTC.

This clone appeared a few times. This sequence joins TRBV7-4 and TRBJ1-5; possibly TRBD1 for D (5 bases). The V end was cut by 3 bases, the J end by 4 bases, with 16 bases between. The CDR3 length is 16 residues. Germline lookup yields CDR1 SGHVT and CDR2 SQSDAQ. The CDR3 protein is CASSFPGARTNQPQHF. The CDR3 nucleotides read TGTGCCAGCAGCTTTCCCGGGGCCCGGACGAATCAGCCCCAGCATTTT.

A remark on this clone: Other DNA variants within this sample encode the same CDR3. The chain carries TRBV5-1 and TRBJ2-5; D is undetermined. This CDR3 is built from 11 residues. Trimming took 5 bases from V and 1 from J, leaving 3 bases between them. Per the germline V gene, CDR1 is SGHRS and CDR2 is YFSETQ. CDR3 loop: CASRAQETQYF. The CDR3 nucleotides are TGCGCCAGCAGAGCCCAAGAGACCCAGTACTTC.

This sequence joins TRBV30 and TRBJ2-2; 9 nucleotides match TRBD1. Per the germline V gene, CDR1 is GTSNPN and CDR2 is SVGIG (reference sequence). The junction had 6 bases not matched to a gene; V was cut back by 2 bases and J by 2 bases. CDR3 length equals 16 residues. This CDR3 reads CAWSLVGQGNTGELFF. The CDR3 DNA reads TGTGCCTGGAGTCTAGTGGGACAGGGTAACACCGGGGAGCTGTTTTTT.